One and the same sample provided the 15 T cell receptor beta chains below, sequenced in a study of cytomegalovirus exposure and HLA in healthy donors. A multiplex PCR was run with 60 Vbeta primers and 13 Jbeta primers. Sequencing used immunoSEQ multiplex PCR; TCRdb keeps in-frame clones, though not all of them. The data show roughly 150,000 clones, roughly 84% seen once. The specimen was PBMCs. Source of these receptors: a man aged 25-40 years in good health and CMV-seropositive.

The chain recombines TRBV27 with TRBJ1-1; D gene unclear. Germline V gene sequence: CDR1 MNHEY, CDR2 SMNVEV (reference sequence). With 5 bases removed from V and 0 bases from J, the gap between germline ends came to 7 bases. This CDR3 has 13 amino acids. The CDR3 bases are TGTGCCAGCAGTCAGATAATGAACACTGAAGCTTTCTTT. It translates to CASSQIMNTEAFF.

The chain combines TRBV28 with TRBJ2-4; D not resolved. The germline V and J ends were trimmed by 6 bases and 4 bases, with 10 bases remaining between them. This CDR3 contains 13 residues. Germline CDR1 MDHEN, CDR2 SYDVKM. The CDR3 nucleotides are TGTGCCAGCAGCCTCGTAGCTAAAAACATTCAGTACTTC. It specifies CASSLVAKNIQYF.

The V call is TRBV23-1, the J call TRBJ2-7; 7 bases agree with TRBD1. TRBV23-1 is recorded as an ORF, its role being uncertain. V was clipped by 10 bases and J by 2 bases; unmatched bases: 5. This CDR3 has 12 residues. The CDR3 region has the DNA TGCGCCACTCCGGGACAGCCCTACGAGCAGTACGTC. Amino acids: CATPGQPYEQYV.

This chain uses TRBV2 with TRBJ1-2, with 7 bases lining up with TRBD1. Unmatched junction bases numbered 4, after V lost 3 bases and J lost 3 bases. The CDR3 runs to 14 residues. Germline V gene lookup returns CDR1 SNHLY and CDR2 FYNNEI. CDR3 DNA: TGTGCCAGCAGTGAGCGAAGGGGGCACTATGGCTACACCTTC. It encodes CASSERRGHYGYTF. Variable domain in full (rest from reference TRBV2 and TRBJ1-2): EPEVTQTPSHQVTQMGQEVILRCVPISNHLYFYWYRQILGQKVEFLVSFYNNEISEKSEIFDDQFSVERPDGSNFTLKIRSTKLEDSAMYFCASSERRGHYGYTFGSGTRLTVV.

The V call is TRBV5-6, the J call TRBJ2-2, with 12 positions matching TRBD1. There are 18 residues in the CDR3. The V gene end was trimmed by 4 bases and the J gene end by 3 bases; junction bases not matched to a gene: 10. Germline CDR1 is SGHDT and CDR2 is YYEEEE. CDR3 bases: TGTGCCAGCAGCATGGCCCCGGGACAGGGGGCCCACACCGGGGAGCTGTTTTTT. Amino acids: CASSMAPGQGAHTGELFF. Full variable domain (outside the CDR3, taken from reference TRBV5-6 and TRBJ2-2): DAGVTQSPTHLIKTRGQQVTLRCSPKSGHDTVSWYQQALGQGPQFIFQYYEEEERQRGNFPDRFSGHQFPNYSSELNVNALLLGDSALYLCASSMAPGQGAHTGELFFGEGSRLTVL.

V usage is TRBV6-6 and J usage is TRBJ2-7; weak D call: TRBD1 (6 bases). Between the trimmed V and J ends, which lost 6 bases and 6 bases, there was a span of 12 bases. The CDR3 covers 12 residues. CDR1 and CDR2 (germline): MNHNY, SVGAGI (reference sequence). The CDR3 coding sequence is TGTGCCAGCAGACAGGGTAAGGGCGAGCAGTACTTC. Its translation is CASRQGKGEQYF.

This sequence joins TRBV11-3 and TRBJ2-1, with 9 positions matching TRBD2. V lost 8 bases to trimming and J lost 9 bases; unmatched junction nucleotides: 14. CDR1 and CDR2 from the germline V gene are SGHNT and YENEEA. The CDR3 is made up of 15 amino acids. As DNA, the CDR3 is TGTGCCAGCGGGCGTCAAGGACTAGCGTTTTCTGAGCAGTTCTTC. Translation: CASGRQGLAFSEQFF.

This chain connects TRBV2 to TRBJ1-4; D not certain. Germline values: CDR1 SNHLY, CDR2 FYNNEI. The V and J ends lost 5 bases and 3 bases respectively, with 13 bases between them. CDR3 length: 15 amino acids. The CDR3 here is CASSPHFYPNEKLFF. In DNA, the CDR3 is TGTGCCAGCAGTCCCCATTTCTACCCTAATGAAAAACTGTTTTTT. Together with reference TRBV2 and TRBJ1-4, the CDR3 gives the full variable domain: EPEVTQTPSHQVTQMGQEVILRCVPISNHLYFYWYRQILGQKVEFLVSFYNNEISEKSEIFDDQFSVERPDGSNFTLKIRSTKLEDSAMYFCASSPHFYPNEKLFFGSGTQLSVL.

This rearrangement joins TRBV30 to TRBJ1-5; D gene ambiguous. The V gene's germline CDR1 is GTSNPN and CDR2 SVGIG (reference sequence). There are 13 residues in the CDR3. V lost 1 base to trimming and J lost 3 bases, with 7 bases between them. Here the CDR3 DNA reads TGTGCCTGGAGTGGAGGGATCAATCAGCCCCAGCATTTT. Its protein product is CAWSGGINQPQHF.

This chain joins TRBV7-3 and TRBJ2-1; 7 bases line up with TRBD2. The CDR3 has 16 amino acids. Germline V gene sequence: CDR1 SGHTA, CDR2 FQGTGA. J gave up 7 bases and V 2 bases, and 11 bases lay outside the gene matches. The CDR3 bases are TGTGCCAGCAGCTTATCGAGGAGGGAGGGCCAAAATGAGCAGTTCTTC. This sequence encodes CASSLSRREGQNEQFF. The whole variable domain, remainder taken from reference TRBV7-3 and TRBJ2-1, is GAGVSQTPSNKVTEKGKYVELRCDPISGHTALYWYRQSLGQGPEFLIYFQGTGAADDSGLPNDRFFAVRPEGSVSTLKIQRTERGDSAVYLCASSLSRREGQNEQFFGPGTRLTVL.

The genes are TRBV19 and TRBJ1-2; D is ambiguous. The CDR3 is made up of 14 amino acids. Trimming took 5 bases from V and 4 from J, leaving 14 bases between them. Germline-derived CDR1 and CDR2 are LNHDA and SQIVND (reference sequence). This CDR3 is CASSVVREGYGYTF. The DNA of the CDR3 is TGTGCCAGTAGTGTGGTCCGGGAAGGCTATGGCTACACCTTC.

CDR3 nucleotide sequence: TGTGCCTGGACCCCCTATGGGGCTAGCGGGAGGGGGCCCGCCAATACGCAGTATTTT. This gives the protein CAWTPYGASGRGPANTQYF. This chain connects TRBV30 to TRBJ2-3; 12 nucleotides agree with TRBD2. The CDR3 contains 19 residues. CDR1 and CDR2 from the germline V gene are GTSNPN and SVGIG (reference sequence). V was pared by 4 bases and J by 7 bases, with 21 bases of the junction left unmatched.

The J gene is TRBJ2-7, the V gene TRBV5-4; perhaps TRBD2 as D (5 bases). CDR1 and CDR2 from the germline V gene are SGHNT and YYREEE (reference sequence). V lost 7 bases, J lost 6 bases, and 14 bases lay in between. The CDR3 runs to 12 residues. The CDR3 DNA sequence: TGTGCCAGCGGAACAAGAGGAGGCGAGCAGTACGTC. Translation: CASGTRGGEQYV.

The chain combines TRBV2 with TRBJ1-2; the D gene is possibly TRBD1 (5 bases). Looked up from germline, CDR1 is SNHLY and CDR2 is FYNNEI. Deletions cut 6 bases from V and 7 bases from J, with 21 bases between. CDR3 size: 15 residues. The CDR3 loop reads CASRDNADRRGGYTF. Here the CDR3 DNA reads TGTGCCAGCAGGGACAACGCCGACAGAAGGGGTGGCTACACCTTC.

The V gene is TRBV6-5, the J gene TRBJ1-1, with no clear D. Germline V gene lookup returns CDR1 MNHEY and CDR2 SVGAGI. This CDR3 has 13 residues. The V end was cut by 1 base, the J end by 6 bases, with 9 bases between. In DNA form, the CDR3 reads TGTGCCAGCAGTTACTTTGGGGAGGCTGAAGCTTTCTTT. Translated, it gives CASSYFGEAEAFF.